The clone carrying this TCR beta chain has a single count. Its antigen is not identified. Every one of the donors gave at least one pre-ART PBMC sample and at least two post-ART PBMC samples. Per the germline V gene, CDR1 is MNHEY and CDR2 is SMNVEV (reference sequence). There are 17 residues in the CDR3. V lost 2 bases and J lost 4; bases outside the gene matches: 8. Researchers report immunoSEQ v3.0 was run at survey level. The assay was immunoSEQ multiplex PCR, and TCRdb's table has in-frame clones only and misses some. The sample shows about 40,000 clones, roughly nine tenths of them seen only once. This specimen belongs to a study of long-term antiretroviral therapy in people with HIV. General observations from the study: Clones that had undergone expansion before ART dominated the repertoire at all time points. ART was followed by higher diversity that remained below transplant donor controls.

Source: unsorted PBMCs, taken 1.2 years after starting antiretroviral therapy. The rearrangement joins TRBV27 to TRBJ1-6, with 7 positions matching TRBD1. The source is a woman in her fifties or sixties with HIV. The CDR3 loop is CASSLQGDPFYNSPLHF. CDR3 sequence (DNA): TGTGCCAGCAGTTTACAGGGGGATCCCTTTTATAATTCACCCCTCCACTTT.